These T cell receptor beta chains were read from a single sample in a study of cytomegalovirus exposure and HLA in healthy donors. Generated by immunoSEQ multiplex PCR, the TCRdb table keeps only in-frame clones and is missing some. The sample has about 180,000 clones, approximately 88% seen once; the top ten hold 1%. Sequencing was done on a sample of PBMCs. These receptors were collected from a man aged 25-45 years in good health and CMV-seronegative. Both conserved end residues are part of each CDR3. Fields, in order: V gene, D gene, clone size, J gene, CDR3 DNA, CDR3 protein. The D gene is left open where the match is weak. The size entry is marked missing in some rows and otherwise reads once, few, many or a size class.

v_call: TRBV30
d_call: TRBD2
clone_size: -
j_call: TRBJ2-2
cdr3_nt: TGTGCCTGGACCTCCCTAGCGGGGGCCGGGGAGCTGTTTTTT
cdr3_aa: CAWTSLAGAGELFF

v_call: TRBV5-1
d_call: TRBD1
clone_size: -
j_call: TRBJ2-1
cdr3_nt: TGCGCCAGCAGCCTCGGACAGGGGGCGGACAATGAGCAGTTCTTC
cdr3_aa: CASSLGQGADNEQFF

v_call: TRBV19
d_call: TRBD1
clone_size: -
j_call: TRBJ1-3
cdr3_nt: TGTGCCAGTAATAAGGGACAGGGGAAAGGAAACACCATATATTTT
cdr3_aa: CASNKGQGKGNTIYF

v_call: TRBV27
d_call: -
clone_size: few
j_call: TRBJ2-5
cdr3_nt: TGTGCCAGCAGTTTCTCCCCCCCAGGGACGCGGGGAGAGACCCAGTACTTC
cdr3_aa: CASSFSPPGTRGETQYF

v_call: TRBV7-9
d_call: -
clone_size: -
j_call: TRBJ1-3
cdr3_nt: TGTGCCAGCAGAAAGAGCTCTGGAAACACCATATATTTT
cdr3_aa: CASRKSSGNTIYF

v_call: TRBV5-1
d_call: -
clone_size: -
j_call: TRBJ1-4
cdr3_nt: TGCGCCAGCAGCTTGGAGGGGGTTGGCGAAAAACTGTTTTTT
cdr3_aa: CASSLEGVGEKLFF

v_call: TRBV28
d_call: TRBD1
clone_size: -
j_call: TRBJ2-7
cdr3_nt: TGTGCCAGCGGGACAGGGGGCACCTCCTACGAGCAGTACTTC
cdr3_aa: CASGTGGTSYEQYF

v_call: TRBV29-1
d_call: TRBD2
clone_size: -
j_call: TRBJ2-1
cdr3_nt: TGCAGCGTTCGTAGCGGGAGGGGAAACAATGAGCAGTTCTTC
cdr3_aa: CSVRSGRGNNEQFF

v_call: TRBV5-4
d_call: TRBD1
clone_size: -
j_call: TRBJ1-3
cdr3_nt: TGTGCCAGCAGCTTGGGAGGACAGGGCCGCTCTGGAAACACCATATATTTT
cdr3_aa: CASSLGGQGRSGNTIYF

v_call: TRBV10-3
d_call: -
clone_size: once
j_call: TRBJ1-6
cdr3_nt: TGTGCCAGCAAACCGGGGGGGGATAATTCACCCCTCCACTTT
cdr3_aa: CASKPGGDNSPLHF

v_call: TRBV13
d_call: TRBD1
clone_size: -
j_call: TRBJ2-7
cdr3_nt: TGTGCCAGCAACCCCCCGGGACAGACTTACGAGCAGTACTTC
cdr3_aa: CASNPPGQTYEQYF

v_call: TRBV27
d_call: TRBD2
clone_size: -
j_call: TRBJ2-5
cdr3_nt: TGTGCCAGCAGCTTAATCCTACAAGCGGGGGTACAAGAGACCCAGTACTTC
cdr3_aa: CASSLILQAGVQETQYF

v_call: TRBV6-4
d_call: -
clone_size: -
j_call: TRBJ2-7
cdr3_nt: TGTGCCACCCGCCCGGGACAACAGTCCTACGAGCAGTACTTC
cdr3_aa: CATRPGQQSYEQYF

v_call: TRBV28
d_call: -
clone_size: few
j_call: TRBJ1-5
cdr3_nt: TGTGCCAGCCGTAACCTGGGCGTCTTTCCCCAGCATTTT
cdr3_aa: CASRNLGVFPQHF

v_call: TRBV9
d_call: -
clone_size: -
j_call: TRBJ2-1
cdr3_nt: TGTGCCAGCATCCGGCCGGGACGGCGGGATGGGGATGAGCAGTTCTTC
cdr3_aa: CASIRPGRRDGDEQFF

v_call: TRBV5-1
d_call: -
clone_size: -
j_call: TRBJ1-1
cdr3_nt: TGCGCCAGCAGCCCTGTCCCGAACACTGAAGCTTTCTTT
cdr3_aa: CASSPVPNTEAFF

v_call: TRBV7-2
d_call: -
clone_size: -
j_call: TRBJ1-1
cdr3_nt: TGTGCCAGCAGCTTATCTTGGGGCGCGACCACTGAAGCTTTCTTT
cdr3_aa: CASSLSWGATTEAFF

v_call: TRBV29-1
d_call: TRBD1
clone_size: -
j_call: TRBJ1-2
cdr3_nt: TGCAGCGTTGTCCCCGGGACAGGACATAACTATGGCTACACCTTC
cdr3_aa: CSVVPGTGHNYGYTF

v_call: TRBV7-2
d_call: TRBD1
clone_size: once
j_call: TRBJ2-7
cdr3_nt: TGTGCCAGCAGCTTATATGACAGGGTTTCGACCTACGAGCAGTACTTC
cdr3_aa: CASSLYDRVSTYEQYF

v_call: TRBV5-4
d_call: TRBD2
clone_size: -
j_call: TRBJ2-3
cdr3_nt: TGTGCCAGCAGCTCCTATCTAGCGGGGGGAGCGGATACGCAGTATTTT
cdr3_aa: CASSSYLAGGADTQYF

v_call: TRBV19
d_call: TRBD1
clone_size: once
j_call: TRBJ1-5
cdr3_nt: TGTGCCAGTAGTAAACAGACAGGGAACAATCAGCCCCAGCATTTT
cdr3_aa: CASSKQTGNNQPQHF

v_call: TRBV2
d_call: TRBD1
clone_size: -
j_call: TRBJ2-1
cdr3_nt: TGTGCCAGCACTGGGACAGTCTTGGTTGAGCAGTTCTTC
cdr3_aa: CASTGTVLVEQFF

v_call: TRBV9
d_call: -
clone_size: -
j_call: TRBJ2-6
cdr3_nt: TGTGCCAGCAGCGACCGACGGGGGGGGGCCAACGTCCTGACTTTC
cdr3_aa: CASSDRRGGANVLTF

v_call: TRBV6-5
d_call: -
clone_size: -
j_call: TRBJ2-7
cdr3_nt: TGTGCCAGCAGTTTCTCCAGCGGAACTAATATCTACGAGCAGTACTTC
cdr3_aa: CASSFSSGTNIYEQYF

v_call: TRBV30
d_call: -
clone_size: -
j_call: TRBJ1-6
cdr3_nt: TGTGCCTGGAGATTAGGACCCAGGGTAAAATCACCCCTCCACTTT
cdr3_aa: CAWRLGPRVKSPLHF

v_call: TRBV27
d_call: -
clone_size: -
j_call: TRBJ1-2
cdr3_nt: TGTGCCAGCAGTTTGAAGGCTTTGGGGGGCTATGGCTACACCTTC
cdr3_aa: CASSLKALGGYGYTF

v_call: TRBV18
d_call: -
clone_size: -
j_call: TRBJ2-2
cdr3_nt: TGTGCCAGCTCACCAAGCTGGGGCGTAGGTTCCGGGGAGCTGTTTTTT
cdr3_aa: CASSPSWGVGSGELFF

v_call: TRBV4-2
d_call: -
clone_size: -
j_call: TRBJ2-2
cdr3_nt: TGTGCCAGCAGCCAAGTGGTCGGGAGCCCGGTGCGGGCCGGGGAGCTGTTTTTT
cdr3_aa: CASSQVVGSPVRAGELFF

v_call: TRBV19
d_call: TRBD2
clone_size: once
j_call: TRBJ2-1
cdr3_nt: TGTGCCAGTAGTATAGGAGGAGGGAGGGCCCACAATGAGCAGTTCTTC
cdr3_aa: CASSIGGGRAHNEQFF

v_call: TRBV12-5
d_call: -
clone_size: -
j_call: TRBJ1-2
cdr3_nt: TGTGCTAGTGGTTTAGACAGTCACTATGGCTACACCTTC
cdr3_aa: CASGLDSHYGYTF

v_call: TRBV10-3
d_call: TRBD2
clone_size: -
j_call: TRBJ2-2
cdr3_nt: TGTGCCATCAGTGATCTAGCGGGGGACACCGGGGAGCTGTTTTTT
cdr3_aa: CAISDLAGDTGELFF

v_call: TRBV19
d_call: -
clone_size: few
j_call: TRBJ2-4
cdr3_nt: TGTGCCTCGGAGGGGATAGCCAAAAACATTCAGTACTTC
cdr3_aa: CASEGIAKNIQYF

v_call: TRBV9
d_call: TRBD2
clone_size: -
j_call: TRBJ2-1
cdr3_nt: TGTGCCAGCGATCGAGGGTCTAGCGGATCCTACAATGAGCAGTTCTTC
cdr3_aa: CASDRGSSGSYNEQFF

v_call: TRBV11-1
d_call: TRBD2
clone_size: -
j_call: TRBJ2-1
cdr3_nt: TGTGCCAGCACCGAGGGACTAGGTAGAAATGAGCAGTTCTTC
cdr3_aa: CASTEGLGRNEQFF

v_call: TRBV9
d_call: TRBD2
clone_size: few
j_call: TRBJ2-1
cdr3_nt: TGTGCCAGCAGCGTAGCTAGCGGGAGGTATTACAATGAGCAGTTCTTC
cdr3_aa: CASSVASGRYYNEQFF

v_call: TRBV27
d_call: -
clone_size: -
j_call: TRBJ2-4
cdr3_nt: TGTGCCAGCAGTGGCTCGACTGGAGGGGACATTCAGTACTTC
cdr3_aa: CASSGSTGGDIQYF

v_call: TRBV30
d_call: -
clone_size: -
j_call: TRBJ2-2
cdr3_nt: TGTGCCTGGAGTGTAAGGGCAGGGGTCGACACCGGGGAGCTGTTTTTT
cdr3_aa: CAWSVRAGVDTGELFF

v_call: TRBV27
d_call: -
clone_size: -
j_call: TRBJ2-7
cdr3_nt: TGTGCCAGCACCCCTCTGGTTAGCTCCTACGAGCAGTACTTC
cdr3_aa: CASTPLVSSYEQYF

v_call: TRBV6-4
d_call: -
clone_size: -
j_call: TRBJ1-2
cdr3_nt: TGTGCCAGCAGGACCACTAGGACTGCGTCCAAACTGCGACAAGACCGCGGCTACACCTTC
cdr3_aa: CASRTTRTASKLRQDRGYTF

v_call: TRBV5-5
d_call: TRBD2
clone_size: -
j_call: TRBJ2-7
cdr3_nt: TGTGCCAGCAGCTTGGCTTGGCTAGCGGGAGATCCCTACGAGCAGTACTTC
cdr3_aa: CASSLAWLAGDPYEQYF

v_call: TRBV11-3
d_call: TRBD1
clone_size: -
j_call: TRBJ2-7
cdr3_nt: TGTGCCAGCAGCAAAGAGCCGGGACAGATCTCCTACGAGCAGTACTTC
cdr3_aa: CASSKEPGQISYEQYF

v_call: TRBV29-1
d_call: TRBD2
clone_size: -
j_call: TRBJ2-1
cdr3_nt: TGCAGCGTTGAATTTTCCCTAGGACTAGCGGGAGGTGAGCAGTTCTTC
cdr3_aa: CSVEFSLGLAGGEQFF

v_call: TRBV5-6
d_call: -
clone_size: -
j_call: TRBJ1-3
cdr3_nt: TGTGCCAGCAGCCCCTCCTATGGAAACACCATATATTTT
cdr3_aa: CASSPSYGNTIYF

v_call: TRBV30
d_call: -
clone_size: -
j_call: TRBJ1-2
cdr3_nt: TGTGCCTGGAGATTCCAGGAAGGCTACACCTTC
cdr3_aa: CAWRFQEGYTF

v_call: TRBV4-2
d_call: -
clone_size: -
j_call: TRBJ2-1
cdr3_nt: TGTGCCAGCAGCCAAGATCAGGGTAAAAACAATGAGCAGTTCTTC
cdr3_aa: CASSQDQGKNNEQFF

v_call: TRBV30
d_call: -
clone_size: -
j_call: TRBJ2-5
cdr3_nt: TGTGCCTGGAGTGTAACGGGGGGCACAGAGACCCAGTACTTC
cdr3_aa: CAWSVTGGTETQYF

v_call: TRBV5-6
d_call: -
clone_size: -
j_call: TRBJ2-5
cdr3_nt: TGTGCCAGCAGCCCGGGACGGGGGGAGACCCAGTACTTC
cdr3_aa: CASSPGRGETQYF

v_call: TRBV18
d_call: TRBD2
clone_size: -
j_call: TRBJ2-2
cdr3_nt: TGTGCCAGCTCACCCCTTAGACTAGCGAAGAACACCGGGGAGCTGTTTTTT
cdr3_aa: CASSPLRLAKNTGELFF

v_call: TRBV5-1
d_call: -
clone_size: -
j_call: TRBJ1-1
cdr3_nt: TGCGCCAGCAGCTTGGATCCCGGACAGTTGAACACTGAAGCTTTCTTT
cdr3_aa: CASSLDPGQLNTEAFF

v_call: TRBV6-6
d_call: -
clone_size: -
j_call: TRBJ2-2
cdr3_nt: TGTGCCAGCAGTCAATCCGGGGAGCTGTTTTTT
cdr3_aa: CASSQSGELFF

v_call: TRBV6-5
d_call: TRBD2
clone_size: -
j_call: TRBJ2-7
cdr3_nt: TGTGCCAGCAGTTACTGGCTAGCGGGAGTTGACGAGCAGTACTTC
cdr3_aa: CASSYWLAGVDEQYF

v_call: TRBV5-6
d_call: TRBD2
clone_size: -
j_call: TRBJ2-7
cdr3_nt: TGTGCCAGCAGCTACCAAGGACTAGCGGATTCCTCCTACGAGCAGTACTTC
cdr3_aa: CASSYQGLADSSYEQYF

v_call: TRBV19
d_call: TRBD1
clone_size: -
j_call: TRBJ1-4
cdr3_nt: TGTGCCAGTATGGACAGGCCTAATGAAAAACTGTTTTTT
cdr3_aa: CASMDRPNEKLFF